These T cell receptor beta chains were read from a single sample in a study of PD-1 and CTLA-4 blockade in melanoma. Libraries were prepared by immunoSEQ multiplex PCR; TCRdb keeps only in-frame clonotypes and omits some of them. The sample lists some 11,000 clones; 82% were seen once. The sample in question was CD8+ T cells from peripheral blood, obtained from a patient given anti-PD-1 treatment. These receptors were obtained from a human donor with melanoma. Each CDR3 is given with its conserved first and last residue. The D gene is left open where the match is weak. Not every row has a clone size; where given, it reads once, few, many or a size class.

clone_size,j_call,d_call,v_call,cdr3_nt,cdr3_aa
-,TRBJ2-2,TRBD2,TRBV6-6,TGTGCCAGCAGTTGGGGGACTAGCGGGATCACCGGGGAGCTGTTTTTT,CASSWGTSGITGELFF
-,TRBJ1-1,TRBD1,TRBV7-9,TGTGCCAGCAGCCCGCGGGACAGGGGGACTTTCTTT,CASSPRDRGTFF
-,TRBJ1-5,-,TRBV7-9,TGTGCCAGCAGCCTAGGGGGACAGCCCCAGCATTTT,CASSLGGQPQHF
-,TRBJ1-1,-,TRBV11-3,TGTGCCAGCACCGAAAGGGGCGGGGAAGCTTTCTTT,CASTERGGEAFF
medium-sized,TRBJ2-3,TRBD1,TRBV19,TGTGCCAGTAGTATCGAGGGACAGCTAAGCACAGATACGCAGTATTTT,CASSIEGQLSTDTQYF
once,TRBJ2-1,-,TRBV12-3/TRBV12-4,TGTGCCAGCAGTTCTCTACAGCGGGAGCAGTTCTTC,CASSSLQREQFF
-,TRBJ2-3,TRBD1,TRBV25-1,TGTGCCAGCAGTGGGGGGACAGGGAGCACAGATACGCAGTATTTT,CASSGGTGSTDTQYF
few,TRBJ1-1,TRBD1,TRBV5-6,TGTGCCAGCAGCTGGGACAGTCTATTAACTGAAGCTTTCTTT,CASSWDSLLTEAFF
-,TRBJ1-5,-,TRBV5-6,TGTGCCAGCAGCTCAGCGGATCAGCCCCAGCATTTT,CASSSADQPQHF
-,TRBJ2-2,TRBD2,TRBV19,TGTGCCAGTAGTCCCCTTAGCGGGGTGAACACCGGGGAGCTGTTTTTT,CASSPLSGVNTGELFF
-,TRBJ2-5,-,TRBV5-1,TGCGCCAGCAGAGACAGCCAAGAGACCCAGTACTTC,CASRDSQETQYF
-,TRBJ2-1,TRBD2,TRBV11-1,TGTGCCAGCAGCACGAGGACTAGCTTGATTGAGCAGTTCTTC,CASSTRTSLIEQFF
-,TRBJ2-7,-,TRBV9,TGTGCCAGCAGCCTCGAAGGAGGCGGCGGGTCATACGAGCAGTACTTC,CASSLEGGGGSYEQYF
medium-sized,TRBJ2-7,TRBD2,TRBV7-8,TGTGCCAGCAGCTTAGGCGGGAGCACCCTGGAAGAGCAGTACTTC,CASSLGGSTLEEQYF
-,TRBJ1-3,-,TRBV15,TGTGCCACCAGCAGAGACAGGAACTCTGGAAACACCATATATTTT,CATSRDRNSGNTIYF
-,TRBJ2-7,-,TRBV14,TGTGCCAGCAGCCAAGGGCCGCTCCTTTACGAGCAGTACTTC,CASSQGPLLYEQYF
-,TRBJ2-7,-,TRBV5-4,TGTGCCAGCAGCTTGCCAGGAGCCTCCTACGAGCAGTACTTC,CASSLPGASYEQYF
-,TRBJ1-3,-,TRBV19,TGTGCCAGTAGTCCCGAGGTTCTCGGAAACACCATATATTTT,CASSPEVLGNTIYF
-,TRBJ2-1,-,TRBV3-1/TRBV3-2,TGTGCCAGCAGCCAAGGAGATATTAACTGTCGGGGCAATGAGCAGTTCTTC,CASSQGDINCRGNEQFF
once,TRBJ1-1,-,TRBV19,TGTGCCAGTAGCGGCGAGTCTGAAGCTTTCTTT,CASSGESEAFF
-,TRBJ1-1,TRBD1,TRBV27,TGTGCCAGCAGGTATGGGACAGCGAACACTGAAGCTTTCTTT,CASRYGTANTEAFF
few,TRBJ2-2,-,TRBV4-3,TGCGCCAGCAGCCAAGATTGGGGTTACACCGGGGAGCTGTTTTTT,CASSQDWGYTGELFF
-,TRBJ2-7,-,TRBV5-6,TGTGCCAGCAGCTTGGCAGGGGCAACCTACGAGCAGTACTTC,CASSLAGATYEQYF
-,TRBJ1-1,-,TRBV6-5,TGTGCCAGCAGTTACGGTCGGATGAACACTGAAGCTTTCTTT,CASSYGRMNTEAFF
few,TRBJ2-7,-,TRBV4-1,TGCGCCAGCAGCCAAGATCATGGGAACGAGCAGTACTTC,CASSQDHGNEQYF
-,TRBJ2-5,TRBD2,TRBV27,TGTGCCAGCAGCCTACTAGCGGGGGGCGTGGAGACCCAGTACTTC,CASSLLAGGVETQYF
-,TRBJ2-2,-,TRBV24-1,TGTGCCACCAGATTCGGAACCGGGGAGCTGTTTTTT,CATRFGTGELFF
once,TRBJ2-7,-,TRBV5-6,TGTGCCAGCAGCTTGGGGTGGGAGAGCTACGAGCAGTACTTC,CASSLGWESYEQYF
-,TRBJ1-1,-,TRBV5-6,TGTGCCAGCAGCTTGTGGACAATGAACACTGAAGCTTTCTTT,CASSLWTMNTEAFF
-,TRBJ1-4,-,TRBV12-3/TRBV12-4,TGTGCCAGCAGTTTCGCGGTTGAAAAACTGTTTTTT,CASSFAVEKLFF
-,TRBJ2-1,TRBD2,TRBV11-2,TGTGCCAGCAGCCCGCGGGGGGCTAGCGCTAATGAGCAGTTCTTC,CASSPRGASANEQFF
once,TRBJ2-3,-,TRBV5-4,TGTGCCAGCAGCCCGGTGGATGCAGATACGCAGTATTTT,CASSPVDADTQYF
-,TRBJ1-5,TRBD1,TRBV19,TGTGCCAGTAGTATACAACAGGGGGCAGCTCAGCCCCAGCATTTT,CASSIQQGAAQPQHF
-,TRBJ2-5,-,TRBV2,TGTGCCAGCAGTGAGTTGGGGCACCAAGAGACCCAGTACTTC,CASSELGHQETQYF
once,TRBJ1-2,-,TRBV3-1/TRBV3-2,TGTGCCAGCAGCCAAGATCTTCTCTATGGCTACACCTTC,CASSQDLLYGYTF
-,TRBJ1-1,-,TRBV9,TGTGCCAGCAGCCCTTCAAGGGCCTCGAACACTGAAGCTTTCTTT,CASSPSRASNTEAFF
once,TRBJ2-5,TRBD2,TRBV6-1,TGTGCCAGCAGTGAAGGGACTAGCGGGGGGGCCTGGGAGACCCAGTACTTC,CASSEGTSGGAWETQYF
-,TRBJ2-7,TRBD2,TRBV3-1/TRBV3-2,TGTGCCAGCAGCCAAGGGTCTAGCGGGAGTATTTCGTACGAGCAGTACTTC,CASSQGSSGSISYEQYF
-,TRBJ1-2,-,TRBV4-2,TGTGCCAGCAGCCAAGAAGGGGGAGGGGATGGCTACACCTTC,CASSQEGGGDGYTF
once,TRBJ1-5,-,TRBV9,TGTGCCAGCAGCTCTGACAGCCAGCACCAGCATTTT,CASSSDSQHQHF
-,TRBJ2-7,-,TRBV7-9,TGTGCCAGCAGCTTTAGAGAGGACGGGAGTAGTGGCGAGCAGTACTTC,CASSFREDGSSGEQYF
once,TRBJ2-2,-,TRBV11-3,TGTGCCAGCAGCCCTTTCAGTACGAACACCGGGGAGCTGTTTTTT,CASSPFSTNTGELFF